This T cell receptor beta chain originates from a study of tumor-infiltrating lymphocytes in primary liver carcinoma. Trimming shortened V by 2 bases and J by 8 bases, and 10 bases separated the two germline ends. This CDR3 has 12 residues. Germline CDR1 is SGHDT and CDR2 is YYEEEE. A constant-region primer primed TCR beta cDNA synthesis from 450 to 550 ng of total RNA. Each TCR beta library was derived from three nested multiplex PCR rounds that employed slightly modified ARM-PCR. A C-beta reverse primer was combined with TRBV1-TRBV30 forward primers in the first two PCR rounds, and each round had around 11 cycles. TCRdb re-called the multiplex PCR reads with MiXCR, one entry per CDR3 protein. The repertoire has approximately 30,000 distinct CDR3 sequences, roughly 78% of them found once; the top ten carry 25% to 35%. This clonotype occurred once. The tissue used was unsorted bulk material of about 20-33 mg. RNA and DNA were co-extracted from it with the AllPrep DNA/RNA mini kit.

Sequenced sample: liver tumor tissue from sampling region 3. Subset meaning: tumor region T3, left-lateral pole. The chain recombines TRBV5-6 with TRBJ1-2; tentatively, D is TRBD1 (5 bases). This clonotype was obtained from a woman younger than 45 with primary liver carcinoma and hepatitis B virus infection. CDR3 DNA: TGTGCCAGCAGCTTAGGGGCGGAGGGCTACACCTTC. Translation: CASSLGAEGYTF. The whole variable domain, filled in from reference TRBV5-6 and TRBJ1-2, reads DAGVTQSPTHLIKTRGQQVTLRCSPKSGHDTVSWYQQALGQGPQFIFQYYEEEERQRGNFPDRFSGHQFPNYSSELNVNALLLGDSALYLCASSLGAEGYTFGSGTRLTVV.